The clone carrying this T cell receptor (beta chain) was picked up a small number of times. What it recognizes is unknown. The CDR3 loop spans 15 amino acids. Germline values: CDR1 MNHEY, CDR2 SVGAGI. V was shortened by 6 bases and J by 5 bases, with 18 bases between the two germline ends. This record belongs to a study of naive and memory T cell subsets. An equimolar mix of two oligonucleotides served as the beta constant-region primer for TRBC1 and TRBC2. Ligated cDNA was amplified by four rounds of PCR with nested alpha and beta constant-region primers and SP2. A 12-nucleotide UMI and the SP2 primer were added to the cDNA 3' end by oligonucleotide ligation. TCRdb redid the calling of the UMI-ligation and nested PCR reads with MiXCR, one entry per CDR3 protein. The data contain tens of thousands of distinct CDR3 sequences, about 11% of them singletons. Cells stained for CD3, CD4, CD8, CD45RA and CD27 were sorted into four subsets.

Study-wide results and limits: Diversity fell and Gini index rose from naive through CM, EM, EMRA. Over 90% of naive TCR sequences appeared only once after error correction, unlike memory subsets. Naive repertoires, especially CD8, held a few larger clonotypes, possibly memory cells re-expressing CD45RA.

The sequenced material came from naive CD4+ T cells from blood. The source of this sequence is a human donor in good health. V and J are TRBV6-5 and TRBJ2-3, with D perhaps matching TRBD1 or TRBD2 (5 bases each). Written as DNA, the CDR3 is TGTGCCAGCAGGCTCCCGGGACCCCTAGGAGATACGCAGTATTTT. The encoded protein is CASRLPGPLGDTQYF.